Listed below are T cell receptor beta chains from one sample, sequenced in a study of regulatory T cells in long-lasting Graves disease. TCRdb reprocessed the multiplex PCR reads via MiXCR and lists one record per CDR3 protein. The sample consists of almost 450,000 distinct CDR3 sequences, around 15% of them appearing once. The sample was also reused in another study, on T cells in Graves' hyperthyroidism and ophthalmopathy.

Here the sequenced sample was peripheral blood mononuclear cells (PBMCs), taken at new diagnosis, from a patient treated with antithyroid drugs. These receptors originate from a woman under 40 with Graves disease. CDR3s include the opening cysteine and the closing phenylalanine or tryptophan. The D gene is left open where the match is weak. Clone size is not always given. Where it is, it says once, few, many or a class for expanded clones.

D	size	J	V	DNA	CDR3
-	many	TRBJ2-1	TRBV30	TGTGCCCTCGGCCGCGGAAGCAATGAGCAGTTCTTC	CALGRGSNEQFF
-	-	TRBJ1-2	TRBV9	TGTGCCAGCAGCGAAACGCTACAGGTGAACTATGGCTACACCTTC	CASSETLQVNYGYTF
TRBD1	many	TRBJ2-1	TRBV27	TGTGCCAGCTCTGAGGACAGGGGGAATGAGCAGTTCTTC	CASSEDRGNEQFF
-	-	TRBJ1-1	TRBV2	TGTGCCAGCAGTTTATCCGGGACTACCTTAACTGAAGCTTTCTTT	CASSLSGTTLTEAFF
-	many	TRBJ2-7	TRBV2	TGTGCCAGCAGTGAAGCGTCCGGACGGTCCTACGAGCAGTACTTC	CASSEASGRSYEQYF
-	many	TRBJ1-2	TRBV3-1	TGTGCCAGCAGCCAAGATTGGGGTTATGGCTACACCTTC	CASSQDWGYGYTF
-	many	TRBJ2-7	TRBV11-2	TGTGCCAGCAGCTTAGATCTTTGGTCCTACGAGCAGTACTTC	CASSLDLWSYEQYF
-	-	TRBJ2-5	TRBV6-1	TGTGCCAGCAGTACAACCGACAGGTCTCAAGAGACCCAGTACTTC	CASSTTDRSQETQYF
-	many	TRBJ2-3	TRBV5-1	TGCGCCAGCACCTCTAGCTCTAGCACAGATACGCAGTATTTT	CASTSSSSTDTQYF
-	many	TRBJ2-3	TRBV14	TGTGCCAGCAGCCCAAATCTCGGGAGCTCTAGCACAGATACGCAGTATTTT	CASSPNLGSSSTDTQYF
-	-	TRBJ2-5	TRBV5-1	TGCGCCAGCAGCTTGGGGCGGCAGATGGTGAAGACCCAGTACTTC	CASSLGRQMVKTQYF
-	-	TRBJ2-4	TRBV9	TGTGCCAGCAGCGTGGGCGGCCAAGGCATTCAGTACTTC	CASSVGGQGIQYF
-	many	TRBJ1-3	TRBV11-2	TGTGCCAGCAGCTTAGGACTCTCTGGAAACACCATATATTTT	CASSLGLSGNTIYF
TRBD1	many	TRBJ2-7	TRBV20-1	TGCAGTGCTAGAGGACAGGGGCTCTACGAGCAGTACTTC	CSARGQGLYEQYF
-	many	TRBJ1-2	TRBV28	TGTGCCAGCAGGGTCCGGGGCTATGGCTACACCTTC	CASRVRGYGYTF
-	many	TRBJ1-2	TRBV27	TGTGCCAGCAGTTCGGGACTGACTAACTATGGCTACACCTTC	CASSSGLTNYGYTF